Following are 17 T cell receptor beta chains from one sample sequenced in a study of CD8 T cells in ankylosing spondylitis. One entry per CDR3 protein results from TCRdb running MiXCR on the 5' RACE reads. The repertoire consists of hundreds of thousands of distinct CDR3 sequences, with about 26% occurring once and the leading ten covering around 6.3%. The sequencing input was blood, either unsorted or a sorted T cell fraction (not recorded which). These receptor sequences come from a male donor with ankylosing spondylitis or in good health (not recorded which).

This clonotype was observed many times. The V and J genes are TRBV7-2 and TRBJ2-2; 12 bases align to TRBD2. In germline, CDR1 is SGHTA, CDR2 FQGNSA. With 1 base clipped from V and 7 bases from J, the junction kept 4 bases outside the gene matches. This CDR3 has 16 residues. CDR3: CASSLGTSGIYGELFF. The CDR3 DNA sequence: TGTGCCAGCAGCTTAGGGACTAGCGGGATATACGGGGAGCTGTTTTTT.

The chain has TRBV11-1 and TRBJ2-1, with D maybe TRBD2 (7 bases). Trimming left V 3 bases short and J 3 bases short, with 24 bases between. The germline V gene encodes CDR1 SGHAT and CDR2 FQDESV (reference sequence). The CDR3 runs to 19 residues. As DNA, the CDR3 is TGTGCCAGCAGCTTGGGGGCGGGCGGGAGATTGGCGCACTACAATGAGCAGTTCTTC. Translated: CASSLGAGGRLAHYNEQFF.

J is TRBJ2-1 and V is TRBV29-1; TRBD1 is a possible D gene (5 bases). With 4 bases removed from V and 0 bases from J, the gap between germline ends came to 10 bases. The CDR3 sequence is 14 residues long. CDR1 and CDR2 (germline): SQVTM, ANQGSEA. CDR3 nucleotide sequence: TGCAGCGTTGGTGGGGCCTTCTCCTACAATGAGCAGTTCTTC. It is translated as CSVGGAFSYNEQFF.

This clonotype was seen at least ten times. The rearrangement joins TRBV12-3 or TRBV12-4 to TRBJ1-2, with D perhaps TRBD1 (6 bases). The CDR3 runs 13 residues. Deletions cut 6 bases from V and 2 bases from J, with 10 bases between. CDR3 DNA: TGTGCCAGCAGGAGGACAGACAACTATGGCTACACCTTC. Translation gives CASRRTDNYGYTF.

In its sample, this clonotype was seen many times. The genes are TRBV4-1 and TRBJ2-5; a possible D gene is TRBD1 (6 bases). The CDR3 totals 13 residues. Trimming took off 4 bases at V and 4 bases at J, with 10 bases between the two ends. Germline V gives CDR1 MGHRA, CDR2 YSYEKL. The chain's CDR3 is CASSRTDLETQYF. The CDR3 DNA reads TGCGCCAGCAGCCGGACAGATCTAGAGACCCAGTACTTC.

This clonotype showed up just a few times. This sequence joins TRBV29-1 and TRBJ1-5; the D is unclear. CDR1 SQVTM and CDR2 ANQGSEA come from the germline V gene. V lost 7 bases, J lost 2 bases, and 15 bases lay in between. CDR3 length equals 14 residues. The CDR3 region has the DNA TGCAGCGCCTCCGTTGGCGGGGGCAATCAGCCCCAGCATTTT. Translated, it gives CSASVGGGNQPQHF.

This clonotype appeared a few times. At one end, the junction sequence differs from germline, possibly due to a read error. V and J are TRBV20-1 and TRBJ2-1; 12 bases map to TRBD2. Germline CDR1 and CDR2: DFQATT and SNEGSKA (reference sequence). The length of the CDR3 is 17 residues. The CDR3 protein is CSARDPTSGRWDNEQFF. In DNA, the CDR3 is TGCAGTGCTCGAGACCCGACTAGCGGGAGATGGGACAATGAGCAGTTCTTC.

This sequence joins TRBV20-1 and TRBJ2-3; TRBD1 might be the D (5 bases). From germline, CDR1 is DFQATT and CDR2 SNEGSKA (reference sequence). Trimming removed 3 bases at V and 3 bases at J, with 13 bases between. The CDR3 extends over 14 amino acids. The CDR3 loop is CSASPPTETDTQYF. The DNA of the CDR3 is TGCAGTGCTAGTCCCCCGACAGAAACAGATACGCAGTATTTT.

This clonotype showed up just a few times. The chain joins TRBV20-1 to TRBJ2-7; TRBD2 matches at 8 bases. Germline trimming cut 0 bases from V and 0 bases from J; bases unmatched to any gene: 4. Germline V gene lookup returns CDR1 DFQATT and CDR2 SNEGSKA (reference sequence). The CDR3 spans 15 residues. This CDR3 reads CSARDWGTSSYEQYF. CDR3 coding DNA: TGCAGTGCTAGAGATTGGGGGACTAGCTCCTACGAGCAGTACTTC.

This clonotype turned up a few times. J is TRBJ2-3 and V is TRBV20-1; unclear D gene. This CDR3 is 16 amino acids long. V was shortened by 5 bases and J by 0 bases, with 18 bases between the two germline ends. Germline CDR1 reads DFQATT; CDR2 reads SNEGSKA (reference sequence). The CDR3 DNA is TGCAGTGCTGCACCGGGCCGCTTCGCTAGCACAGATACGCAGTATTTT. This sequence encodes CSAAPGRFASTDTQYF.

This clonotype was observed at least ten times. The chain carries TRBV12-3 or TRBV12-4 and TRBJ1-5; D is perhaps TRBD1 (5 bases). The V and J ends lost 2 bases and 0 bases respectively, with 8 bases between them. This CDR3 is 15 amino acids long. CDR3 DNA sequence: TGTGCCAGCAGTTTAAAGCAGGGTAGCAATCAGCCCCAGCATTTT. Translation: CASSLKQGSNQPQHF.

Ten or more counts support this clonotype. The chain carries TRBV5-1 and TRBJ2-5; D unclear. Deletions cut 0 bases from V and 2 bases from J, with 8 bases between. From germline, CDR1 is SGHRS and CDR2 YFSETQ. This CDR3 is 14 amino acids long. The CDR3 here is CASSLGSAQETQYF. The CDR3 coding sequence is TGCGCCAGCAGCTTGGGGTCGGCACAAGAGACCCAGTACTTC.

The chain carries TRBV12-3 or TRBV12-4 and TRBJ2-2, with TRBD1 as a possible D gene (5 bases). The CDR3 is made up of 14 amino acids. Trimming left V 6 bases short and J 3 bases short, with 11 bases between. The CDR3 bases are TGTGCCAGCAGAAAGACAGACCACACCGGGGAGCTGTTTTTT. This codes for CASRKTDHTGELFF.

This clonotype was observed many times. This chain uses TRBV20-1 with TRBJ1-3; D gene uncertain. Looked up from germline, CDR1 is DFQATT and CDR2 is SNEGSKA (reference sequence). Between the trimmed V and J ends, which lost 5 bases and 0 bases, there was a span of 8 bases. The CDR3 totals 13 residues. The DNA for the CDR3 is TGCAGTGCTCGTCCCATCTCTGGAAACACCATATATTTT. It translates to CSARPISGNTIYF.

In this sample, this clonotype turned up many times. The chain recombines TRBV29-1 with TRBJ2-7, with D unclear. V was trimmed by 3 bases and J by 0 bases, leaving 9 bases between them. This CDR3 is built from 13 residues. Germline-derived CDR1 and CDR2 are SQVTM and ANQGSEA. CDR3 sequence (DNA): TGCAGCGTTGATTCGGCAGGCTCCTACGAGCAGTACTTC. Translated, it gives CSVDSAGSYEQYF.

This clonotype was seen ten or more times. The chain carries TRBV3-1 and TRBJ1-5, with D hard to call. Between the trimmed V and J ends, which lost 2 bases and 6 bases, there was a span of 8 bases. CDR1 and CDR2 (germline): LGHDT, YNNKEL (reference sequence). This CDR3 contains 13 residues. This CDR3 is CASSQTWSQPQHF. CDR3 in DNA: TGTGCCAGCAGCCAAACGTGGAGTCAGCCCCAGCATTTT.

This clonotype was observed many times. This chain uses TRBV4-1 with TRBJ2-1; 9 bases agree with TRBD2. Trimming cost V 2 bases and J 3 bases; bases outside gene matches: 17. Per germline, CDR1 MGHRA and CDR2 YSYEKL. This CDR3 has 20 amino acids. CDR3 nucleotide sequence: TGCGCCAGCAGCCAACCGAGGACAGCGGCCGGGACTAGCTACTACAATGAGCAGTTCTTC. This encodes CASSQPRTAAGTSYYNEQFF.